The next 20 T cell receptor beta chains were all read from a single sample in a study of shared clonotypes between healthy human individuals. Repertoires were generated with immunoSEQ multiplex PCR, while TCRdb's copy carries only in-frame clones and drops some. Here the sample spans over a million clones, 70% to 80% being singletons. The sequencing sample was made of memory CD4+ T cells sorted from blood. Subset reported: CD45RA-negative fraction. The receptors shown here come from a man between 18 and 35 years old in good health.

V gene TRBV9 combines with J gene TRBJ2-1, with D unclear. The ends were cut back, 0 bases at V and 4 bases at J, with 11 bases in the middle. Per germline, CDR1 SGDLS and CDR2 YYNGEE. This CDR3 region has 15 residues. CDR3 coding DNA: TGTGCCAGCAGCGTAGTATCAGGCCTTTACAATGAGCAGTTCTTC. It is translated as CASSVVSGLYNEQFF.

This chain joins TRBV5-1 and TRBJ1-6; D remains unclear. The CDR3 spans 15 residues. Germline CDR1 SGHRS, CDR2 YFSETQ. V was clipped by 4 bases and J by 7 bases, with 15 bases between them. Written as DNA, the CDR3 is TGCGCCAGCAGCACCGAATCCGGTACCAATTCACCCCTCCACTTT. Amino acid sequence: CASSTESGTNSPLHF.

This clone came up many times. Other nucleotide sequences from this sample produce the same CDR3. The chain joins TRBV30 to TRBJ1-2; a weak D match, TRBD1 (6 bases). In germline, CDR1 is GTSNPN, CDR2 SVGIG (reference sequence). V lost 4 bases, J lost 2 bases, and 11 bases lay in between. The CDR3 length is 13 residues. The CDR3 DNA reads TGTGCCTGGACTATAGGGGGGAACTATGGCTACACCTTC. This sequence encodes CAWTIGGNYGYTF. Full variable domain (outside the CDR3, taken from reference TRBV30 and TRBJ1-2): SQTIHQWPATLVQPVGSPLSLECTVEGTSNPNLYWYRQAAGRGLQLLFYSVGIGQISSEVPQNLSASRPQDRQFILSSKKLLLSDSGFYLCAWTIGGNYGYTFGSGTRLTVV.

V is TRBV5-1 and J is TRBJ1-6; 10 bases are shared with TRBD1. CDR1 and CDR2 (germline): SGHRS, YFSETQ. With V trimmed by 2 bases and J by 5 bases, 7 bases remained unmatched. CDR3 size: 17 residues. The CDR3: CASSLQTGGSNNSPLHF. In nucleotides, the CDR3 is TGCGCCAGCAGCTTACAGACAGGGGGCTCTAATAATTCACCCCTCCACTTT.

This chain joins TRBV5-1 and TRBJ2-7; 8 bases line up with TRBD2. The CDR3 is 16 amino acids. In germline, CDR1 is SGHRS, CDR2 YFSETQ. Trimming took 4 bases from V and 3 from J; bases not matched to a gene: 12. The CDR3 DNA sequence: TGCGCCAGCAGCCCGATGGGCGGGGGGCTAATCTACGAGCAGTACTTC. It specifies CASSPMGGGLIYEQYF.

This clone showed up just a few times. This chain links TRBV5-1 with TRBJ2-7; D gene uncertain. Between the trimmed V and J ends, which lost 4 bases and 0 bases, there was a span of 11 bases. The CDR3 is 14 amino acids. Germline lookup yields CDR1 SGHRS and CDR2 YFSETQ. The CDR3: CASSPDGYSYEQYF. In nucleotides, the CDR3 is TGCGCCAGCAGCCCGGACGGGTACTCCTACGAGCAGTACTTC.

The chain recombines TRBV7-9 with TRBJ2-3; 7 nucleotides align to TRBD2. The CDR3 runs to 16 residues. V lost 1 base, J lost 3 bases, and 7 bases stayed unmatched. The germline V gene encodes CDR1 SEHNR and CDR2 FQNEAQ (reference sequence). The CDR3: CASSLGEGKATDTQYF. In nucleotides, the CDR3 is TGTGCCAGCAGCTTAGGGGAGGGCAAGGCAACAGATACGCAGTATTTT.

The chain couples TRBV19 to TRBJ2-3; 12 positions match TRBD2. This CDR3 spans 19 amino acids. CDR1 is LNHDA, CDR2 SQIVND, per germline (reference sequence). Trimming cost V 2 bases and J 0 bases; bases outside gene matches: 9. In DNA, the CDR3 is TGTGCCAGTAGTATAACCAAGCTAGCGGGGGGGATTAGCACAGATACGCAGTATTTT. Protein product: CASSITKLAGGISTDTQYF.

V is TRBV11-2 and J is TRBJ2-3; D is possibly TRBD1 (6 bases). The germline V gene encodes CDR1 SGHAT and CDR2 FQNNGV. V lost 5 bases to trimming and J lost 0 bases, with 18 bases between them. This CDR3 comprises 17 residues. CDR3 DNA sequence: TGTGCCAGCAGCCCGGTAGGGGGACGAGTTAGCACAGATACGCAGTATTTT. Its translation is CASSPVGGRVSTDTQYF.

This clone appeared once. This chain uses TRBV11-2 with TRBJ2-2; possible D gene TRBD2, 6 bases. The germline V gene has CDR1 SGHAT and CDR2 FQNNGV. V gave up 3 bases and J gave up 2 bases, with 10 bases separating them. This CDR3 is 15 amino acids long. The CDR3 DNA is TGTGCCAGCAGCTTGGACGGGAGAAACACCGGGGAGCTGTTTTTT. Amino acids: CASSLDGRNTGELFF.

J is TRBJ2-1 and V is TRBV4-3; 7 bases align to TRBD1. The germline V gene has CDR1 LGHNA and CDR2 YSLEER. The CDR3 has 16 residues. J was trimmed by 7 bases and V by 1 base; bases with no gene match: 10. The CDR3 DNA reads as TGCGCCAGCAGCCAAGTGGTGAGGGGGCAATGGAATGAGCAGTTCTTC. Translation: CASSQVVRGQWNEQFF.

V is TRBV5-6 and J is TRBJ2-1, with D possibly called TRBD1 or TRBD2 (5 bases each). Germline V lookup: CDR1 SGHDT, CDR2 YYEEEE. There are 16 residues in the CDR3. Trimming shortened V by 3 bases and J by 3 bases, and 16 bases separated the two germline ends. The CDR3 region has the DNA TGTGCCAGCAGCTACTGGGACCGAGCCAGCTACAATGAGCAGTTCTTC. Encoded protein: CASSYWDRASYNEQFF.

The chain links TRBV7-6 to TRBJ1-1; 8 bases agree with TRBD1. CDR3 size: 14 residues. Germline CDR1 reads SGHVS; CDR2 reads FNYEAQ. J was trimmed by 0 bases and V by 3 bases; bases with no gene match: 0. CDR3 DNA sequence: TGTGCCAGCAGCTTGGGACAGGTGAACACTGAAGCTTTCTTT. This encodes CASSLGQVNTEAFF.

The rearrangement joins TRBV5-6 to TRBJ2-7, with a possible D match to TRBD1 (7 bases). CDR3 size: 15 residues. Between the trimmed V and J ends, which lost 1 base and 3 bases, there was a span of 14 bases. The germline CDR1 and CDR2 sequences are SGHDT and YYEEEE. CDR3 DNA sequence: TGTGCCAGCAGCTTGCCCGCGGGACAGAGCTACGAGCAGTACTTC. This codes for CASSLPAGQSYEQYF.

CDR3 amino acids: CASSLKQALTYEQYF. The CDR3 DNA reads as TGTGCCAGCAGCTTAAAACAGGCTCTCACCTACGAGCAGTACTTC. The chain carries TRBV7-8 and TRBJ2-7, with D possibly TRBD1 on 5 matching bases. CDR1 is SGHVS, CDR2 FQNEAQ, per germline. V dropped 2 bases and J dropped 2 bases, with 13 bases sitting between them. The CDR3 spans 15 residues.

The rearrangement links TRBV7-9 to TRBJ2-3; perhaps TRBD2 as D (6 bases). The CDR3 is 16 amino acids. Germline lookup yields CDR1 SEHNR and CDR2 FQNEAQ (reference sequence). V was cut by 3 bases and J by 1 base, with 14 bases left in between. DNA for the CDR3: TGTGCCAGCAGCTTGCCGCGGGGCTACGGCACAGATACGCAGTATTTT. Encoded protein: CASSLPRGYGTDTQYF.

V usage is TRBV19 and J usage is TRBJ1-2; D is uncertain. Trimming stripped 7 bases from V and 7 bases from J, with 16 bases between. This CDR3 spans 13 amino acids. Germline CDR1 LNHDA, CDR2 SQIVND (reference sequence). DNA of the CDR3: TGTGCCAGTAAATTTGGGGAAGAGCGTGGCTACACCTTC. Translation: CASKFGEERGYTF.

The rearrangement uses TRBV15 and TRBJ2-7; 11 bases are a match to TRBD2. The length of the CDR3 is 13 residues. Germline lookup yields CDR1 LNHNV and CDR2 YYDKDF (reference sequence). With V trimmed by 1 base and J by 10 bases, 3 bases remained unmatched. This CDR3 reads CATSRGLAGPQYF. The DNA for the CDR3 is TGTGCCACCAGCAGAGGACTAGCGGGGCCTCAGTACTTC.

The chain couples TRBV29-1 to TRBJ1-1, with TRBD1 identical over 9 bases. Germline CDR1 reads SQVTM; CDR2 reads ANQGSEA. CDR3 size: 16 residues. Germline trimming cut 0 bases from V and 1 base from J; bases unmatched to any gene: 6. The CDR3 DNA follows: TGCAGCGTTGAAGATCTATCGGGACAGGGGAACACTGAAGCTTTCTTT. Protein: CSVEDLSGQGNTEAFF.

This rearrangement joins TRBV2 to TRBJ1-4, with D hard to call. Germline assignment: CDR1 SNHLY and CDR2 FYNNEI. V was clipped by 6 bases and J by 5 bases, with 13 bases between them. The CDR3 sequence is 14 residues long. The CDR3 protein is CASSRYLANEKLFF. The CDR3 DNA reads as TGTGCCAGCAGCAGATACCTAGCCAATGAAAAACTGTTTTTT.